Shown below are 3 T cell receptor beta chains from a single sample sequenced in a study of blood T cell repertoires in COVID-19. Sequencing used immunoSEQ multiplex PCR; TCRdb keeps in-frame clones, though not all of them. The table lists 250,000 or so clones, roughly nine tenths of them singletons. Sequencing was performed on peripheral blood. The receptors originated from a man between 35 and 55 years old with active or convalescent COVID-19.

The chain joins TRBV4-2 to TRBJ1-6, with D perhaps TRBD1 (5 bases). V lost 7 bases to trimming and J lost 7 bases, with 23 bases between them. Looked up from germline, CDR1 is LGHNA and CDR2 is YNFKEQ. The length of the CDR3 is 17 residues. Here the CDR3 reads CASTRTLAAGQNSPLHF. As DNA, the CDR3 is TGTGCCAGCACCCGTACACTGGCCGCAGGGCAAAATTCACCCCTCCACTTT.

This chain links TRBV7-8 with TRBJ1-1, with D uncertain. Germline V gene sequence: CDR1 SGHVS, CDR2 FQNEAQ. Trimming removed 6 bases from V and 6 bases from J, with 17 bases in between. CDR3 size: 14 residues. The CDR3, as DNA: TGTGCCAGCAGTTCTTGGTCGGAGCCCGCTGAAGCTTTCTTT. Its protein is CASSSWSEPAEAFF.

The CDR3 loop reads CASSPGQGVYEQYF. The CDR3 DNA sequence: TGTGCCAGCAGTCCTGGACAGGGGGTTTACGAGCAGTACTTC. The chain recombines TRBV7-6 with TRBJ2-7; 10 nucleotides match TRBD1. CDR3 length equals 14 residues. Germline CDR1 is SGHVS and CDR2 is FNYEAQ. V shed 6 bases, J shed 4 bases, and the junction held 6 bases outside the gene matches.